This T cell receptor (beta chain) was sequenced for a study of CD8 T cells in Susac syndrome. Broader study findings: The CD4+ T cell repertoires that were profiled in Susac syndrome showed no clonal expansion.

Notes on this clonotype: Its target is not known.

Negative magnetic isolation gave CD8+ and CD4+ cells; FACS enriched CD8+ TEMRA. Random hexamers were used to reverse transcribe an amount of roughly 0.5 to 1 ug RNA. TCRdb passed the immunoSEQ multiplex PCR reads through MiXCR, listing each CDR3 protein once. Here the sample spans hundreds of thousands of distinct CDR3 sequences, about 94% being singletons. The CDR3 is 14 residues long. Trimming took 5 bases from V and 0 from J, leaving 7 bases between them. Germline-derived CDR1 and CDR2 are SGHDN and FVKESK. The receptor's source is a human donor with Susac syndrome. The V and J genes are TRBV14 and TRBJ2-2; D gene unclear. Source material: CD4+ T cells from PBMCs. The chain's CDR3 is CASSIGPNTGELFF. The CDR3 coding sequence is TGTGCCAGCAGCATCGGTCCGAACACCGGGGAGCTGTTTTTT.